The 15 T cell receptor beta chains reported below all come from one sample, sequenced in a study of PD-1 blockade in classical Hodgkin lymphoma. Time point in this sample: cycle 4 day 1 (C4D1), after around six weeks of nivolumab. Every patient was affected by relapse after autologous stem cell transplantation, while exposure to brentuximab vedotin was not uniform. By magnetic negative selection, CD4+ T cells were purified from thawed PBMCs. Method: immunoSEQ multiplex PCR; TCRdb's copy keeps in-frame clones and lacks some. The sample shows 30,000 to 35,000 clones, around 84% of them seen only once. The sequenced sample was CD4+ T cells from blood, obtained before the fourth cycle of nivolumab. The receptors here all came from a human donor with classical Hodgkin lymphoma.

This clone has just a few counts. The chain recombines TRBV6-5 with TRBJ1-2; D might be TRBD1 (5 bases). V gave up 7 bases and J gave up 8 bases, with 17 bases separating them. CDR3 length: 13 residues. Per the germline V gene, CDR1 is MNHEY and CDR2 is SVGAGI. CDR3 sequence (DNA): TGTGCCAGCAAGACTCCAGGGAGTCGGGGCTACACCTTC. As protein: CASKTPGSRGYTF.

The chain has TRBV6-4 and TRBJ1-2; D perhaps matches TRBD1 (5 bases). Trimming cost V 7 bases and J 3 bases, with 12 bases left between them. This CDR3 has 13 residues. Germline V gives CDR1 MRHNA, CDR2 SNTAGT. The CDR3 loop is CASNQGSDYGYTF. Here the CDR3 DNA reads TGTGCCAGCAACCAGGGCTCGGACTATGGCTACACCTTC.

The CDR3, as DNA: TGTGCCAGCAGCGTAGATCCCGGGGGGACTGAAGCTTTCTTT. This sequence encodes CASSVDPGGTEAFF. The chain combines TRBV9 with TRBJ1-1; tentatively, D is TRBD1 (5 bases). The CDR3 contains 14 residues. V lost 0 bases and J 5 bases, leaving 11 bases between the germline ends. Germline V gene sequence: CDR1 SGDLS, CDR2 YYNGEE.

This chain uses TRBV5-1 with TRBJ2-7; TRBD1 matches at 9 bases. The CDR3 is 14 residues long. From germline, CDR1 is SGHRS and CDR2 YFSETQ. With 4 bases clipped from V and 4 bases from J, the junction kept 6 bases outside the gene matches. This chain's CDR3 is CASSLMDRGYEQYF. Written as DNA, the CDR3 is TGCGCCAGCAGCCTCATGGACAGGGGTTACGAGCAGTACTTC.

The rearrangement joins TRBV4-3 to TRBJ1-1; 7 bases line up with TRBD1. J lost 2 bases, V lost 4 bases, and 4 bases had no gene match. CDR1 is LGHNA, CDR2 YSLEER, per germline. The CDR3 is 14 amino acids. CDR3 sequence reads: CASSPGTENTEAFF. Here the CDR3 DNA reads TGCGCCAGCAGCCCTGGGACAGAAAACACTGAAGCTTTCTTT.

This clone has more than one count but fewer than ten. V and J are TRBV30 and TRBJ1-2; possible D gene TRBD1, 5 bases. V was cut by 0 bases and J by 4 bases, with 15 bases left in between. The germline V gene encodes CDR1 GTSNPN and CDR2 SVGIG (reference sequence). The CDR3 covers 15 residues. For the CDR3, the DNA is TGTGCCTGGAGTGTACTGAGGGGCGCCGGCTATGGCTACACCTTC. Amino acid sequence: CAWSVLRGAGYGYTF.

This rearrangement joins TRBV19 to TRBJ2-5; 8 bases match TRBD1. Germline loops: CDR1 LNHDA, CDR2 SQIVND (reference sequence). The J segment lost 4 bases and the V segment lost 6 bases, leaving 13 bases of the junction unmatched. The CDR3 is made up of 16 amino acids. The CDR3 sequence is CASSSSSLTGGETQYF. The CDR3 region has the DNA TGTGCCAGTAGCTCAAGCTCCTTAACAGGGGGAGAGACCCAGTACTTC.

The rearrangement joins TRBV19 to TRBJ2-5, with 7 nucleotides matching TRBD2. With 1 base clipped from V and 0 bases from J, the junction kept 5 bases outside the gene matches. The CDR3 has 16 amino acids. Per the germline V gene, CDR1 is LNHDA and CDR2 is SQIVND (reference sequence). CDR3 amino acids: CASSIAGGGDQETQYF. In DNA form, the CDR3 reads TGTGCCAGTAGTATAGCGGGCGGGGGAGACCAAGAGACCCAGTACTTC.

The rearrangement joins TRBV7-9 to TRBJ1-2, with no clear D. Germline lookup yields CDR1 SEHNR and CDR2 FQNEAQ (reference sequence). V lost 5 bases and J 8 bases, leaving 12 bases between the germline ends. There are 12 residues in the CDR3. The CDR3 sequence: CASSTVLSGYTF. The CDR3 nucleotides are TGTGCCAGCAGCACGGTCCTCAGCGGCTACACCTTC.

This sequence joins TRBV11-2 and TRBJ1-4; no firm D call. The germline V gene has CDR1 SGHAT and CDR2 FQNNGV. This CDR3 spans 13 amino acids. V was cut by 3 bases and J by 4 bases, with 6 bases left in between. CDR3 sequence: CASSLSRNEKLFF. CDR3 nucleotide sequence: TGTGCCAGCAGCTTGAGTCGTAATGAAAAACTGTTTTTT.

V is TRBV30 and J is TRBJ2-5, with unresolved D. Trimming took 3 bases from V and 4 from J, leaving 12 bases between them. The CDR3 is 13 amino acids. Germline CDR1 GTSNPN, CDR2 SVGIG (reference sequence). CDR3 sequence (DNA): TGTGCCTGGAGCGAAGGACGCGTAGAGACCCAGTACTTC. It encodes CAWSEGRVETQYF.

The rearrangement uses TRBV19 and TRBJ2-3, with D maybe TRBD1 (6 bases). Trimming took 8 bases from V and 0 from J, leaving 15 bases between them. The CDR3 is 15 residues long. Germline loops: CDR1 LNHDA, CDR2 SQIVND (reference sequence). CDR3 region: CASSNRDVSTDTQYF. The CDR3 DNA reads TGTGCCAGTTCAAACAGGGACGTGAGCACAGATACGCAGTATTTT. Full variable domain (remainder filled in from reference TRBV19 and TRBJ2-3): DGGITQSPKYLFRKEGQNVTLSCEQNLNHDAMYWYRQDPGQGLRLIYYSQIVNDFQKGDIAEGYSVSREKKESFPLTVTSAQKNPTAFYLCASSNRDVSTDTQYFGPGTRLTVL.

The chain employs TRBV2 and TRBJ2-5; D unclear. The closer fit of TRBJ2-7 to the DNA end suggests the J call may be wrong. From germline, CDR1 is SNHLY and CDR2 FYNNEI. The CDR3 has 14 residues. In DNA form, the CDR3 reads TGTGCCAGCACTGGCGTCCAAGCAGTGGACGAGCAGTACTTC. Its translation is CASTGVQAVDEQYF.

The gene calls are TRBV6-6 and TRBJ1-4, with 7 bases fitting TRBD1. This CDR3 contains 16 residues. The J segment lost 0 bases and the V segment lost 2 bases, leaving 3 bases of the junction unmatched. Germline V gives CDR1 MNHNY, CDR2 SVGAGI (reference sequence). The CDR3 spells CASSYRTGPTNEKLFF. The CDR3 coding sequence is TGTGCCAGCAGTTACCGGACAGGTCCAACTAATGAAAAACTGTTTTTT.

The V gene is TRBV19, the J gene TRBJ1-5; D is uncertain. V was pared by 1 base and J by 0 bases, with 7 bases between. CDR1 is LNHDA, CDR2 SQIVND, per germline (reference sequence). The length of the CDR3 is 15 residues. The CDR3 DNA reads TGTGCCAGTAGTATAGGAGGGAGTAGCAATCAGCCCCAGCATTTT. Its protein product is CASSIGGSSNQPQHF.